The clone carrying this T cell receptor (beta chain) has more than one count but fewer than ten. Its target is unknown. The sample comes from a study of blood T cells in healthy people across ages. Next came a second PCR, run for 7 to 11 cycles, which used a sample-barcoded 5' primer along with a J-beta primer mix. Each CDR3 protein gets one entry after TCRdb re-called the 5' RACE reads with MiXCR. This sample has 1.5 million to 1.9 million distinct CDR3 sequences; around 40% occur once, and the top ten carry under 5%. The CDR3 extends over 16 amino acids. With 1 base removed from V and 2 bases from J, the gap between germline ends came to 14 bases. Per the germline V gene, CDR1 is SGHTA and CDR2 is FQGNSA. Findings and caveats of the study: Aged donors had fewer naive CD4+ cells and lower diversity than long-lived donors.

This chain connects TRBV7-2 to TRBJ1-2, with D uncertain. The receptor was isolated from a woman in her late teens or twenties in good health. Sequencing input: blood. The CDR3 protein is CASSLGSLGVNYGYTF. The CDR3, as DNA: TGTGCCAGCAGCTTAGGGTCGTTAGGCGTAAACTATGGCTACACCTTC.